These 26 T cell receptor beta chains were all obtained from the same sample, sequenced in a study of cytomegalovirus exposure and HLA in healthy donors. The study ran its PCR with 60 Vbeta and 13 Jbeta primers. Data came from immunoSEQ multiplex PCR; TCRdb stores just in-frame clones and leaves some out. The table lists about 84,000 clones, roughly 61% of them singletons, with approximately 16% in the top ten. Sequenced: PBMCs. These receptors were obtained from a woman aged 40 to 50 in good health and CMV-seropositive.

The V gene is TRBV19, the J gene TRBJ2-7; 7 nucleotides match TRBD2. The CDR3 totals 14 residues. Germline V gene lookup returns CDR1 LNHDA and CDR2 SQIVND (reference sequence). J was trimmed by 3 bases and V by 6 bases; bases with no gene match: 8. CDR3 protein: CASSITRTSYEQYF. DNA for the CDR3: TGTGCCAGTAGCATTACTCGGACTAGCTACGAGCAGTACTTC.

The table lists this clone with a few counts. The chain is built from TRBV5-4 and TRBJ2-2; maybe TRBD1 (6 bases). In germline, CDR1 is SGHNT, CDR2 YYREEE (reference sequence). The V end was cut by 6 bases, the J end by 1 base, with 16 bases between. The CDR3 loop spans 16 amino acids. DNA for the CDR3: TGTGCCAGCACGCCTTCAGGGGCAGTGAACACCGGGGAGCTGTTTTTT. Translated: CASTPSGAVNTGELFF.

This chain links TRBV6-1 with TRBJ2-7; D uncertain. This CDR3 comprises 12 residues. Germline loops: CDR1 MNHNS, CDR2 SASEGT. Trimming removed 6 bases at V and 4 bases at J, with 10 bases between. CDR3 loop: CASRTDWYEQYF. As DNA, the CDR3 is TGTGCCAGCAGAACAGATTGGTACGAGCAGTACTTC.

The genes are TRBV7-9 and TRBJ1-4; tentative D call: TRBD1 (5 bases). The germline V gene encodes CDR1 SEHNR and CDR2 FQNEAQ (reference sequence). V lost 2 bases, J lost 6 bases, and 13 bases lay in between. The CDR3 has 15 amino acids. In DNA form, the CDR3 reads TGTGCCAGCAGCTTAACAGGTGCAATGGATGAAAAACTGTTTTTT. This gives the protein CASSLTGAMDEKLFF.

The CDR3 protein is CASSLWASVTGGNEKLFF. CDR3 nucleotide sequence: TGTGCCAGCAGTTTATGGGCTTCCGTAACTGGTGGTAATGAAAAACTGTTTTTT. The chain combines TRBV27 with TRBJ1-4, with D unresolved. This CDR3 is 18 amino acids long. Trimming removed 1 base from V and 4 bases from J, with 19 bases in between. Germline CDR1 MNHEY, CDR2 SMNVEV (reference sequence).

This clone has only one observation. This chain joins TRBV27 and TRBJ2-7; TRBD1 matches 8 bases. Germline-derived CDR1 and CDR2 are MNHEY and SMNVEV (reference sequence). CDR3 length: 14 residues. J was trimmed by 1 base and V by 1 base; bases with no gene match: 0. The CDR3 region is CASSLYRGSYEQYF. CDR3 DNA sequence: TGTGCCAGCAGTTTATACAGGGGGTCCTACGAGCAGTACTTC.

The chain combines TRBV28 with TRBJ1-2, with D maybe TRBD1 (6 bases). The V gene lost 3 bases and the J gene lost 7 bases, with 12 bases spanning the gap. The germline gives CDR1 MDHEN, CDR2 SYDVKM. This CDR3 region has 13 residues. The chain's CDR3 is CASSFRQVPGYTF. As DNA, the CDR3 is TGTGCCAGCAGTTTCAGACAGGTTCCTGGCTACACCTTC.

The V and J genes are TRBV7-9 and TRBJ2-7, with 9 bases identical to TRBD1. The germline gives CDR1 SEHNR, CDR2 FQNEAQ (reference sequence). CDR3 length: 13 amino acids. The CDR3 is CAVSGTGSYEQYF. The CDR3 DNA reads TGTGCAGTCTCCGGGACAGGGAGCTACGAGCAGTACTTC. Variable domain in full (rest from reference TRBV7-9 and TRBJ2-7): DTGVSQNPRHKITKRGQNVTFRCDPISEHNRLYWYRQTLGQGPEFLTYFQNEAQLEKSRLLSDRFSAERPKGSFSTLEIQRTEQGDSAMYLCAVSGTGSYEQYFGPGTRLTVT.

Only a few counts were recorded for this clone. V is TRBV29-1 and J is TRBJ1-1; no firm D call. Germline V gene sequence: CDR1 SQVTM, CDR2 ANQGSEA. The length of the CDR3 is 13 residues. The V and J ends lost 6 bases and 5 bases respectively, with 16 bases between them. CDR3 in DNA: TGCAGCGTCTGGAGAGGGCGCGGAACTGAAGCTTTCTTT. Translation: CSVWRGRGTEAFF.

Notes on this clone: The junction departs from germline at one end; a sequencing error may be responsible. V is TRBV4-1 and J is TRBJ1-4, with 7 bases lining up with TRBD1. Germline V lookup: CDR1 MGHRA, CDR2 YSYEKL. The CDR3 is 16 residues long. The CDR3 is CASSQGPGQTSEKLFF. The DNA for the CDR3 is TGCGCCAGCAGCCAAGGACCGGGACAGACTAGTGAAAAACTGTTTTTT.

This clone was detected a few times. The V call is TRBV7-8, the J call TRBJ2-5, with D perhaps TRBD1 (5 bases). The better agreement between TRBJ2-7 and the DNA end casts doubt on the J call. Germline CDR1 SGHVS, CDR2 FQNEAQ. The length of the CDR3 is 16 residues. CDR3 nucleotide sequence: TGTGCCAGCAACCGCCACAACTTCGACAGTACCTACGAGCAGTACTTC. This translates into CASNRHNFDSTYEQYF.

This chain uses TRBV5-5 with TRBJ2-5; 9 nucleotides match TRBD1. J gave up 5 bases and V 4 bases, and 9 bases lay outside the gene matches. In germline, CDR1 is SGHKS, CDR2 YYEKEE (reference sequence). This CDR3 contains 15 residues. The CDR3 here is CASSRGQGRGETQYF. CDR3 coding DNA: TGTGCCAGCAGCCGTGGACAGGGGCGAGGGGAGACCCAGTACTTC.

The chain employs TRBV7-2 and TRBJ2-3, with TRBD2 matching over 11 bases. Losses at the gene ends were 11 bases for V and 14 bases for J; bases not matched to a gene: 15. The CDR3 spans 13 residues. Germline CDR1 and CDR2: SGHTA and FQGNSA. This CDR3 is CALGTLAGEIRYF. The CDR3 DNA reads TGTGCCCTTGGCACACTAGCGGGAGAGATTCGGTATTTT.

This clone has a handful of counts. The chain carries TRBV9 and TRBJ2-3; 11 bases align to TRBD2. The J segment lost 2 bases and the V segment lost 4 bases, leaving 6 bases of the junction unmatched. This CDR3 has 16 amino acids. Germline CDR1 SGDLS, CDR2 YYNGEE. The chain's CDR3 is CASSLGTSGSTDTQYF. The CDR3 DNA follows: TGTGCCAGCAGCCTCGGGACTAGCGGATCCACAGATACGCAGTATTTT.

This chain uses TRBV10-1 with TRBJ1-2; no definite D call. This CDR3 contains 13 residues. Germline V gene lookup returns CDR1 WNHNN and CDR2 SYGVQD (reference sequence). V was shortened by 3 bases and J by 4 bases, with 9 bases between the two germline ends. CDR3 in amino acids: CASSDDPGYGYTF. The CDR3 DNA is TGCGCCAGCAGTGATGATCCAGGCTATGGCTACACCTTC.

The chain uses TRBV7-9 and TRBJ1-4; 8 bases match TRBD1. Germline CDR1 SEHNR, CDR2 FQNEAQ (reference sequence). Trimming cost V 5 bases and J 0 bases; bases outside gene matches: 5. There are 16 residues in the CDR3. CDR3 nucleotide sequence: TGTGCCAGCAGCACTACAGGGGGAGCAACTAATGAAAAACTGTTTTTT. It yields the protein CASSTTGGATNEKLFF.

The chain combines TRBV5-6 with TRBJ2-5, with 13 bases fitting TRBD2. V dropped 4 bases and J dropped 5; count of bases not matched to a gene: 8. The CDR3 totals 16 residues. The germline V gene has CDR1 SGHDT and CDR2 YYEEEE. CDR3 sequence: CASSRTSGSFGETQYF. The CDR3 DNA reads as TGTGCCAGCAGCAGGACTAGCGGGAGCTTCGGGGAGACCCAGTACTTC.

This rearrangement joins TRBV18 to TRBJ2-6, with D unresolved. The germline CDR1 and CDR2 sequences are KGHSH and LQKENI. This CDR3 is 15 amino acids long. V gave up 3 bases and J gave up 4 bases, with 10 bases separating them. The chain's CDR3 is CASSPERRGANVLTF. The CDR3 DNA reads TGTGCCAGCTCACCTGAGAGGAGAGGGGCCAACGTCCTGACTTTC.

CDR3 sequence reads: CASRTDLNTEAFF. In DNA form, the CDR3 reads TGTGCCAGCAGGACAGACCTGAACACTGAAGCTTTCTTT. The V and J genes are TRBV2 and TRBJ1-1; D may be TRBD1 (5 bases). CDR3 length equals 13 residues. Per germline, CDR1 SNHLY and CDR2 FYNNEI. V was pared by 6 bases and J by 0 bases, with 8 bases between. The variable domain in full, with the rest retrieved from reference TRBV2 and TRBJ1-1, is EPEVTQTPSHQVTQMGQEVILRCVPISNHLYFYWYRQILGQKVEFLVSFYNNEISEKSEIFDDQFSVERPDGSNFTLKIRSTKLEDSAMYFCASRTDLNTEAFFGQGTRLTVV.

V and J are TRBV5-1 and TRBJ1-2; D not resolved. Germline V gene lookup returns CDR1 SGHRS and CDR2 YFSETQ. The length of the CDR3 is 12 residues. V lost 4 bases and J 4 bases, leaving 8 bases between the germline ends. Here the CDR3 DNA reads TGCGCCAGCAGCCGCGAGAGCTATGGCTACACCTTC. Translated: CASSRESYGYTF.

The gene calls are TRBV5-1 and TRBJ2-5, with a weak D call TRBD1 (6 bases). Germline-derived CDR1 and CDR2 are SGHRS and YFSETQ. V lost 4 bases and J lost 5, with 12 bases in between. The length of the CDR3 is 13 residues. CDR3 in DNA: TGCGCCAGCAGCGTGGACAGATTTGAGACCCAGTACTTC. This encodes CASSVDRFETQYF.

This clone was seen a handful of times. This CDR3 reads CASSQDTDRENEKLFF. CDR3 DNA sequence: TGCGCCAGCAGCCAAGATACGGACAGAGAAAATGAAAAACTGTTTTTT. The chain links TRBV4-3 to TRBJ1-4; maybe TRBD1 (6 bases). Between the trimmed V and J ends, which lost 0 bases and 5 bases, there was a span of 13 bases. The CDR3 sequence is 16 residues long. Looked up from germline, CDR1 is LGHNA and CDR2 is YSLEER.

V is TRBV16 and J is TRBJ1-1; D is perhaps TRBD1 (6 bases). The germline V gene has CDR1 KGHSY and CDR2 FQNENV. This CDR3 comprises 14 residues. Trimming removed 3 bases from V and 2 bases from J, with 10 bases in between. The CDR3 is CASSHNRENTEAFF. The CDR3, as DNA: TGTGCCAGCAGCCATAACAGGGAAAACACTGAAGCTTTCTTT.

V and J are TRBV7-2 and TRBJ2-5; TRBD1 matches 7 bases. Unmatched junction bases numbered 2, after V lost 6 bases and J lost 7 bases. The germline V gene has CDR1 SGHTA and CDR2 FQGNSA. There are 11 residues in the CDR3. For the CDR3, the DNA is TGTGCCAGCAGTCCAGGGGGGACCCAGTACTTC. Translated, it gives CASSPGGTQYF.

V is TRBV6-5 and J is TRBJ1-3; TRBD1 might be the D (6 bases). This CDR3 has 15 residues. Trimming took off 5 bases at V and 2 bases at J, with 13 bases between the two ends. Germline CDR1 is MNHEY and CDR2 is SVGAGI. This CDR3 reads CASSRTGLAGNTIYF. CDR3 bases: TGTGCCAGCAGTAGAACAGGGTTGGCTGGAAACACCATATATTTT.

V gene TRBV5-4 combines with J gene TRBJ2-5, with 10 bases lining up with TRBD1. Germline values: CDR1 SGHNT, CDR2 YYREEE (reference sequence). V lost 4 bases to trimming and J lost 4 bases; unmatched junction nucleotides: 10. This CDR3 contains 16 residues. CDR3: CASSPNLGQGGETQYF. The CDR3, as DNA: TGTGCCAGCAGCCCGAATCTCGGACAGGGGGGAGAGACCCAGTACTTC.